A selection of T cell receptor beta chains follows, all from one sample in a study of blood T cells in healthy people across ages. TCRdb redid the calling of the 5' RACE reads with MiXCR, one entry per CDR3 protein. The table has roughly 560,000 distinct CDR3 sequences, more than 20% seen once. This sample was also put to use in a study of T cells of mothers and their children.

Sample: blood. These receptors all stem from a boy aged 10-17 years in good health. Both conserved end residues are part of each CDR3. A D gene is named only where the DNA matches it firmly. A clone size is listed for some rows: how often the clone was seen (once, few, many), or a class if it is expanded.

V	J	size	D	DNA	CDR3
TRBV4-3	TRBJ2-1	few	NA	TGCGCCAGCAGCCAAGATGGTGGGCCACACAGCTCCTACAATGAGCAGTTCTTC	CASSQDGGPHSSYNEQFF
TRBV10-3	TRBJ1-1	NA	NA	TGTGCCATCAGTAGGACCACACGGAACACTGAAGCTTTCTTT	CAISRTTRNTEAFF
TRBV7-3	TRBJ1-1	many	NA	TGTGCCAGCAGCTTAGGACACCTTAATATGAACACTGAAGCTTTCTTT	CASSLGHLNMNTEAFF
TRBV20-1	TRBJ2-1	few	NA	TGCAGTGCCAACCCTACTAGGTCCTACAATGAGCAGTTCTTC	CSANPTRSYNEQFF
TRBV7-9	TRBJ2-1	few	NA	TGTGCCAGCAGCTTAGAGGCGGGGAAACCTTACAATGAGCAGTTCTTC	CASSLEAGKPYNEQFF
TRBV2	TRBJ2-5	NA	TRBD2	TGTGCCAGCAGTGAAATTTGCGGGGGGGCCTCAGAGACCCAGTACTTC	CASSEICGGASETQYF
TRBV7-9	TRBJ1-4	NA	NA	TGTGCCAGCAGCGGAATCGACGGGACAAAACTGTTTTTT	CASSGIDGTKLFF
TRBV3-1	TRBJ1-1	few	NA	TGTGCCAGCAGCCAAGTGGGGGGACAGAACACTGAAGCTTTCTTT	CASSQVGGQNTEAFF
TRBV7-9	TRBJ2-2	NA	TRBD1	TGTGCCAGCAGCTCGGACAGGGGTTACACCGGGGAGCTGTTTTTT	CASSSDRGYTGELFF
TRBV6-1	TRBJ1-2	NA	NA	TGTGCCAGCAGCCCATCGGATAACTATGGCTACACCTTC	CASSPSDNYGYTF
TRBV5-1	TRBJ1-2	NA	NA	TGCGCCAGCAGCATAGGGGGATCGGACTATGGCTACACCTTC	CASSIGGSDYGYTF
TRBV2	TRBJ2-7	NA	TRBD2	TGTGCCAGCAGTGAAAGCGCTAGCGGACCTTCGGGCGAGCAGTACTTC	CASSESASGPSGEQYF
TRBV20-1	TRBJ2-3	few	NA	TGCAGTGCCGTTGGCGTGGCGGCGAGCACAGATACGCAGTATTTT	CSAVGVAASTDTQYF
TRBV4-1	TRBJ2-5	NA	TRBD1	TGCGCCAGCAGCCAAGATGGGACGACAGGGTACCAAGAGACCCAGTACTTC	CASSQDGTTGYQETQYF
TRBV7-3	TRBJ2-1	NA	NA	TGTGCCAGCAGCTGGACTAAGGGTGGGGATGAGCAGTTCTTC	CASSWTKGGDEQFF
TRBV12-3/TRBV12-4	TRBJ2-5	NA	TRBD1	TGTGCCAGCAGAAAAGGGGACAGGGGGCTTTGGGAGACCCAGTACTTC	CASRKGDRGLWETQYF
TRBV20-1	TRBJ2-1	NA	TRBD2	TGCAGTGCCCTTAATAGTAAGGCGGGAGCCCCCAATGAGCAGTTCTTC	CSALNSKAGAPNEQFF
TRBV29-1	TRBJ1-2	few	TRBD1	TGCAGCGTTACAGGGGACAGCTATGGCTACACCTTC	CSVTGDSYGYTF
TRBV14	TRBJ2-3	NA	NA	TGTGCCAGCAGCCAAAGGGGGGCAGATACGCAGTATTTT	CASSQRGADTQYF
TRBV11-2	TRBJ1-1	once	NA	TGTGCCAGCAGCTTCCTCCTGGGGCAGGGGATCCCTGAAGCTTTCTTT	CASSFLLGQGIPEAFF
TRBV3-1	TRBJ1-6	NA	NA	TGTGCCAGCAGCCAAGGTTCGACACCCCTCCACTTT	CASSQGSTPLHF
TRBV12-3/TRBV12-4	TRBJ1-1	few	TRBD1	TGTGCCAGCAGTCCCGACTGGACAGGGTGGACCACTGAAGCTTTCTTT	CASSPDWTGWTTEAFF
TRBV14	TRBJ2-7	few	NA	TGTGCCAGCAGCTATGAGGGTGGGGTCCCCTCCGAGCAGTACTTC	CASSYEGGVPSEQYF
TRBV4-1	TRBJ2-5	few	TRBD2	TGCGCCAGCAGCGTATCTAGCGGGAGGGCCCGAGAGACCCAGTACTTC	CASSVSSGRARETQYF
TRBV13	TRBJ2-7	few	TRBD1	TGTGCCAGCAGCTTATGGGGCAGGGGGTACTACGAGCAGTACTTC	CASSLWGRGYYEQYF
TRBV28	TRBJ2-2	NA	TRBD1	TGTGCCAGCAGTCCAACGGGACAGACGAACACCGGGGAGCTGTTTTTT	CASSPTGQTNTGELFF
TRBV21-1	TRBJ1-1	few	NA	TGTGCCAGCAGCAAAGATCTGAGACAACCCGCCCCTGAAGCTTTCTTT	CASSKDLRQPAPEAFF
TRBV4-3	TRBJ2-1	NA	NA	TGCGCCAGCAGCCGTGGAAAAGGGGGGCTGGTCTACAATGAGCAGTTCTTC	CASSRGKGGLVYNEQFF
TRBV4-1	TRBJ2-7	NA	NA	TGCGCCAGCAGGGACCTCTACGAGCAGTACTTC	CASRDLYEQYF
TRBV7-2	TRBJ2-7	few	TRBD1	TGTGCCAGCAGCCGACCGACAGGGGGAAGCTCCTACGAGCAGTACTTC	CASSRPTGGSSYEQYF
TRBV7-2	TRBJ2-6	NA	TRBD1	TGTGCCAGCAGCCAGACAGGGACTGGGGCCAACGTCCTGACTTTC	CASSQTGTGANVLTF
TRBV29-1	TRBJ2-7	many	TRBD1	TGCAGCGTTGAAGATTGGGGACAGGGGGTCTACGAGCAGTACTTC	CSVEDWGQGVYEQYF
TRBV24-1	TRBJ1-2	NA	NA	TGTGCCACCAGTGGGGGGAACTATGGCTACACCTTC	CATSGGNYGYTF
TRBV29-1	TRBJ1-2	NA	NA	TGCAGCGTTGAAGACCCGATGACATCTTCTCTCGGCTATGGCTACACCTTC	CSVEDPMTSSLGYGYTF
TRBV20-1	TRBJ2-7	few	NA	TGCAGTGCTGCACGGGTGGATGAGCAGTACTTC	CSAARVDEQYF
TRBV5-1	TRBJ2-5	NA	NA	TGCGCCAGCAGCTTGTTCATTCGAGAGGGTAGCGAGACCCAGTACTTC	CASSLFIREGSETQYF
TRBV10-3	TRBJ1-1	NA	NA	TGTGCCATTGGATCGTACACTGAAGCTTTCTTT	CAIGSYTEAFF
TRBV3-1	TRBJ2-7	NA	NA	TGTGCCAGCAGCCAAGGCACGGGGGCGGGCTACGAGCAGTACTTC	CASSQGTGAGYEQYF
TRBV20-1	TRBJ2-1	NA	NA	TGCAGGTCGGCGGGGTCTGAGCAGTTCTTC	CRSAGSEQFF
TRBV28	TRBJ1-2	few	TRBD1	TGTGCCACCGACAGGGGTGGGGTCTATGGCTACACCTTC	CATDRGGVYGYTF
TRBV10-2	TRBJ1-1	NA	NA	TGCGCCAGCAGTGTCACGGGGGTGGCTGAAGCTTTCTTT	CASSVTGVAEAFF
TRBV28	TRBJ2-4	few	NA	TGTGCCAGCAGTTTACCCCCGGGTGGAGGTATTCAGTACTTC	CASSLPPGGGIQYF